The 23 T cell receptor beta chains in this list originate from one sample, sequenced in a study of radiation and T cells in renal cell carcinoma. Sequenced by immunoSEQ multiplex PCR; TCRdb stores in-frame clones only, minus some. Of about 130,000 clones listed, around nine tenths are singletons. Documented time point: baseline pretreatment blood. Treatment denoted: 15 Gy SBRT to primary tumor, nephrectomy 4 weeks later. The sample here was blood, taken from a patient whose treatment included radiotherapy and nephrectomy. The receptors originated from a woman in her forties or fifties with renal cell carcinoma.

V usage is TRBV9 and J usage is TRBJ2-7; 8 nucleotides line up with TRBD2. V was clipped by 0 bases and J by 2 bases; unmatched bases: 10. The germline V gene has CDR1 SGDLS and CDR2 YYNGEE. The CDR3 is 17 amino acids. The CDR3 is CASSVAPQGAGAYEQYF. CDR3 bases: TGTGCCAGCAGCGTAGCACCTCAAGGAGCGGGGGCCTACGAGCAGTACTTC.

The CDR3 sequence: CASSEAASGSGNTIYF. The CDR3 nucleotides are TGTGCCAGCAGTGAAGCCGCCTCAGGTTCTGGAAACACCATATATTTT. The V gene is TRBV6-1, the J gene TRBJ1-3; D not certain. V shed 0 bases and J shed 1 base, with 10 bases lying between them. The CDR3 has 16 residues. The germline CDR1 and CDR2 sequences are MNHNS and SASEGT.

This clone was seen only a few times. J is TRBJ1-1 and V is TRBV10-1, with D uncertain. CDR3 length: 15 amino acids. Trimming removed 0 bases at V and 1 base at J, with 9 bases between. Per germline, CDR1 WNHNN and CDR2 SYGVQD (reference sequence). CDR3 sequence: CASSESEGRNTEAFF. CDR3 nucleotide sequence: TGCGCCAGCAGTGAGTCGGAAGGGAGGAACACTGAAGCTTTCTTT.

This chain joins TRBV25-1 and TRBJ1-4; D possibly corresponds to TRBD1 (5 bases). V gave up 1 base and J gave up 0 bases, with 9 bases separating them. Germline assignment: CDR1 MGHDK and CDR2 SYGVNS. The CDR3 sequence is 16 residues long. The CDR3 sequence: CASSEFTQATNEKLFF. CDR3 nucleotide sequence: TGTGCCAGCAGTGAATTCACACAGGCAACTAATGAAAAACTGTTTTTT.

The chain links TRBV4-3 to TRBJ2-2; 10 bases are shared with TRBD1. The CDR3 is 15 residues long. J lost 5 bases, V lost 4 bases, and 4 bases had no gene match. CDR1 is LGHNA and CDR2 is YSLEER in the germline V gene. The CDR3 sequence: CASSRAGQGTGELFF. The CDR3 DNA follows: TGCGCCAGCAGCCGCGCGGGACAGGGGACCGGGGAGCTGTTTTTT.

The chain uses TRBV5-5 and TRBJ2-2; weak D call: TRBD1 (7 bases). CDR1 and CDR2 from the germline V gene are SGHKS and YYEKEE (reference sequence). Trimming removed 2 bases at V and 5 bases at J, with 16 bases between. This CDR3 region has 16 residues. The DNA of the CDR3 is TGTGCCAGCAGCTTCGTCGCGGGACAGTCTACCGGGGAGCTGTTTTTT. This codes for CASSFVAGQSTGELFF.

The CDR3: CATSRERVTEKLFF. CDR3 nucleotide sequence: TGTGCCACCAGCAGAGAGAGGGTTACAGAAAAACTGTTTTTT. The chain recombines TRBV15 with TRBJ1-4; D not certain. This CDR3 is built from 14 residues. Germline V gene lookup returns CDR1 LNHNV and CDR2 YYDKDF (reference sequence). Trimming took 0 bases from V and 8 from J, leaving 10 bases between them. The entire variable domain, with the rest obtained from reference TRBV15 and TRBJ1-4, is as follows: DAMVIQNPRYQVTQFGKPVTLSCSQTLNHNVMYWYQQKSSQAPKLLFHYYDKDFNNEADTPDNFQSRRPNTSFCFLDIRSPGLGDTAMYLCATSRERVTEKLFFGSGTQLSVL.

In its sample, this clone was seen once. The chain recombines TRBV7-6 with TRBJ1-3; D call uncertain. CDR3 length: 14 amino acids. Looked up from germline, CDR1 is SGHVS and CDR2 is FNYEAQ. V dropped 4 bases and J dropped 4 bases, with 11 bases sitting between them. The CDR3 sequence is CASSSPPRGNTIYF. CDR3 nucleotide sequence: TGTGCCAGCAGCTCACCACCCAGAGGAAACACCATATATTTT. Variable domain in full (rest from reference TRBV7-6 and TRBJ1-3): GAGVSQSPRYKVTKRGQDVALRCDPISGHVSLYWYRQALGQGPEFLTYFNYEAQQDKSGLPNDRFSAERPEGSISTLTIQRTEQRDSAMYRCASSSPPRGNTIYFGEGSWLTVV.

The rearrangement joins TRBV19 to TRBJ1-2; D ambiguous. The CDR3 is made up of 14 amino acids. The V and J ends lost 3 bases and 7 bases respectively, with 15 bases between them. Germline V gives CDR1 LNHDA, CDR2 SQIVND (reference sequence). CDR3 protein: CASSISAAVAGYTF. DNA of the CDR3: TGTGCCAGTAGTATTTCGGCGGCGGTTGCTGGCTACACCTTC.

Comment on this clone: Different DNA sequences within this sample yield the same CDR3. As DNA, the CDR3 is TGTGCCAGCAGCTTGGCCGGCACCCAAGAGACCCAGTACTTC. Translating it yields CASSLAGTQETQYF. The gene calls are TRBV5-4 and TRBJ2-5; D gene ambiguous. CDR3 size: 14 residues. V was cut by 0 bases and J by 1 base, with 7 bases left in between. Germline values: CDR1 SGHNT, CDR2 YYREEE (reference sequence).

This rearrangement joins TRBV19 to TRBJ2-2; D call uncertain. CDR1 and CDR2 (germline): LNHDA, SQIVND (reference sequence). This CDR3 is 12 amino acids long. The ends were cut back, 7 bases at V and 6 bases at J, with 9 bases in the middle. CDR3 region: CASNWVAGELFF. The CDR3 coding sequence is TGTGCCAGTAACTGGGTTGCCGGGGAGCTGTTTTTT.

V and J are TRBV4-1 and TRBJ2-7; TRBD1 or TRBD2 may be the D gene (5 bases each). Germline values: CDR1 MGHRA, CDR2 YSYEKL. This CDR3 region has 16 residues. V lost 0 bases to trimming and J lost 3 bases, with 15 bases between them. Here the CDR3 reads CASSQEAVGGNYEQYF. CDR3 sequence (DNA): TGCGCCAGCAGCCAAGAGGCAGTTGGGGGTAACTACGAGCAGTACTTC.

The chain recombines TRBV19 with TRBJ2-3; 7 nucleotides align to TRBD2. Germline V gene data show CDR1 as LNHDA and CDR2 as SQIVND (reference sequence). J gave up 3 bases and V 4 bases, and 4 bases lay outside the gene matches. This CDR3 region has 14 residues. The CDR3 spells CASSSGGGTDTQYF. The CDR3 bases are TGTGCCAGTAGTAGTGGGGGGGGAACAGATACGCAGTATTTT.

CDR3 in amino acids: CASSQAATRQETQYF. The CDR3, as DNA: TGCGCCAGCAGCCAAGCTGCGACTAGACAAGAGACCCAGTACTTC. The chain is built from TRBV4-1 and TRBJ2-5; TRBD2 is a possible D gene (6 bases). V dropped 1 base and J dropped 2 bases, with 11 bases sitting between them. The CDR3 has 15 amino acids. The germline V gene has CDR1 MGHRA and CDR2 YSYEKL.

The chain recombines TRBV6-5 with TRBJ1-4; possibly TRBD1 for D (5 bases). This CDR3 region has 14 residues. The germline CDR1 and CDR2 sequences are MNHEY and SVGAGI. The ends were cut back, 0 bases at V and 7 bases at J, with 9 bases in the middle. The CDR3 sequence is CASSYSGEGEKLFF. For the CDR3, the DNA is TGTGCCAGCAGTTACTCGGGGGAGGGTGAAAAACTGTTTTTT.

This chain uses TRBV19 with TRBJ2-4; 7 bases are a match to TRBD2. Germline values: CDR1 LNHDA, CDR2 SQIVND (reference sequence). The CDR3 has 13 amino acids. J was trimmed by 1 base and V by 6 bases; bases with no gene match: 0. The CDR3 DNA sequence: TGTGCCAGTAGCGGGGGGGCCAAAAACATTCAGTACTTC. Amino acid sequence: CASSGGAKNIQYF.

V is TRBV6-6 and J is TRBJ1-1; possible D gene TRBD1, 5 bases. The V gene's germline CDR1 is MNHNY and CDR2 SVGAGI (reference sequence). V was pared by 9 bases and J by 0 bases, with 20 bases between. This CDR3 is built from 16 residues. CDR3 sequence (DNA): TGTGCCAGGGGCCCCAGGGTCGAAATTATGAACACTGAAGCTTTCTTT. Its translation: CARGPRVEIMNTEAFF.

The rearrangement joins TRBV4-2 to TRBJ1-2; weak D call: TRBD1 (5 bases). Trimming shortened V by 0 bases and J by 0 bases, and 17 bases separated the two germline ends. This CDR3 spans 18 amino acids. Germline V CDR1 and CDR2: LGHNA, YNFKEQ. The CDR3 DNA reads TGTGCCAGCAGCCAAGACCCCCCTGACAGATCAGCTAACTATGGCTACACCTTC. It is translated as CASSQDPPDRSANYGYTF.

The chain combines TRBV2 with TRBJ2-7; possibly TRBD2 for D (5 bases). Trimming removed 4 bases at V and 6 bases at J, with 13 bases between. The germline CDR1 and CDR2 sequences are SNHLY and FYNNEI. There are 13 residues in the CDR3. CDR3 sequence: CASSGERASEQYF. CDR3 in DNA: TGTGCCAGCAGTGGGGAGAGGGCTAGCGAGCAGTACTTC.

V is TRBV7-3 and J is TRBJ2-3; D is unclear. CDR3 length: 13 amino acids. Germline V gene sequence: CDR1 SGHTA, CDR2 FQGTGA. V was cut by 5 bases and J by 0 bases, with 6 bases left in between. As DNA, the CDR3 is TGTGCCAGCAGCGAAACTAGCACAGATACGCAGTATTTT. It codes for CASSETSTDTQYF.

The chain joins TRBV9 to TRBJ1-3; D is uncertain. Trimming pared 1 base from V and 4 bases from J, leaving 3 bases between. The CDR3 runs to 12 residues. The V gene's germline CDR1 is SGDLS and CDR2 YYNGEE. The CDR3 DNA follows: TGTGCCAGCAGCGTACCAGGAAACACCATATATTTT. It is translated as CASSVPGNTIYF. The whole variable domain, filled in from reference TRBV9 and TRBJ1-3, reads DSGVTQTPKHLITATGQRVTLRCSPRSGDLSVYWYQQSLDQGLQFLIQYYNGEERAKGNILERFSAQQFPDLHSELNLSSLELGDSALYFCASSVPGNTIYFGEGSWLTVV.

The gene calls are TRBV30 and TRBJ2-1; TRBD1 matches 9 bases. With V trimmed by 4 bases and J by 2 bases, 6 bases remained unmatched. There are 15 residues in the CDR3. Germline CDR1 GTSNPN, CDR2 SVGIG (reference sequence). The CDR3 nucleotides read TGTGCCTGGACAACCGGGACAGGGACCTACAATGAGCAGTTCTTC. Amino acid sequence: CAWTTGTGTYNEQFF.

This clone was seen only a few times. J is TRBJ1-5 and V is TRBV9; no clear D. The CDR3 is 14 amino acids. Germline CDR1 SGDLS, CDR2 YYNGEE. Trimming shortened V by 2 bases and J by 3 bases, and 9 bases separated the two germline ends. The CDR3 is CASSVGGYNQPQHF. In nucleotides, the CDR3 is TGTGCCAGCAGCGTCGGCGGATACAATCAGCCCCAGCATTTT.